This T cell receptor (beta chain) appears in the sequencing data of a study of blood T cell repertoires in COVID-19. Across the whole study: Donors in the United States, Italy and Spain gave samples during acute or convalescent COVID-19. The cDNA or gDNA used as material had been derived from T cells, B-cell-depleted T cells, or PBMCs.

The CDR3 has 15 amino acids. Germline lookup yields CDR1 MNHEY and CDR2 SVGAGI. With 2 bases removed from V and 2 bases from J, the gap between germline ends came to 12 bases. In the original processing: Quantification of nucleated cells was approximated via reference gene primer amplification. Here immunoSEQ multiplex PCR was the method, and the copy in TCRdb shows in-frame clones only, minus some. V, J and clone size derive from that table, while D and trimming were established from the DNA sequence. The sample contains 72,000 or so clones, more than 80% of which appear only once. The chain is built from TRBV6-5 and TRBJ1-2; D gene ambiguous. Sequencing was done on a sample of peripheral blood. The TCR originated in a woman aged 80 or older with active or convalescent COVID-19. CDR3 loop: CASSYEGGLNYGYTF. The CDR3, as DNA: TGTGCCAGCAGTTACGAGGGCGGCCTAAACTATGGCTACACCTTC.